This T cell receptor beta chain was recorded in a study of shared clonotypes between healthy human individuals. CDR1 and CDR2 from the germline V gene are MNHNS and SASEGT. V was clipped by 2 bases and J by 5 bases; unmatched bases: 13. The CDR3 spans 18 residues. Genomic DNA per cell subset filled all wells of several immunoSEQ plates. The repertoire was sequenced with immunoSEQ multiplex PCR; TCRdb's copy has only in-frame clones and lacks some. Of around 580,000 clones detected, about 98% appear once; the ten largest clones hold 0.3%. It was CD45RO-negative cells, positively selected for CCR7, that made up naive CD8 cells, with terminally differentiated effector memory CD45RA+ cells excluded. About this clone itself: Antigen unknown.

Study results and limitations: Among donors, sharing of clonotypes was expected to be affected by sequencing depth. Non-shared clonotypes displayed generation probabilities falling below those of clonotypes present in all four donors. Though the depth was large, rarefaction showed that sorted-subset sequencing was incomplete.

The clonotype was recovered from a man aged 25 to 45 in good health. The source material was naive CD8+ T cells sorted from blood. The chain joins TRBV6-1 to TRBJ2-1, with 9 bases matching TRBD2. The CDR3, as DNA: TGTGCCAGCAGTGAATTTAGATCAGGACTAGCGCCTGACAATGAGCAGTTCTTC. It is translated as CASSEFRSGLAPDNEQFF.